Listed below are T cell receptor beta chains from one sample, sequenced in a study of T cell responses to AZD1222 COVID-19 vaccine. Profiled with immunoSEQ multiplex PCR; TCRdb holds only in-frame clones, not every one. The table lists 95,000 to 150,000 clones, roughly 93% of them singletons. The sequences come from peripheral blood, collected on day 0 of AZD1222 vaccination. The receptors shown here come from an adult in good health. The CDR3 runs from the conserved cysteine through the conserved F or W. A D gene is named only where the DNA matches it firmly. For some rows the clone size is stated as once, few or many, or as a class when expanded; others skip it.

TGTGCCAGCAGTTTTGGACAGAGCAATCAGCCCCAGCATTTT	CASSFGQSNQPQHF	.	TRBV3-1/TRBV3-2	.	TRBJ1-5
TGTGCCACCAGCAGGGGAACTAGCGGGAGAAATGAGCAGTTCTTC	CATSRGTSGRNEQFF	TRBD2	TRBV15	.	TRBJ2-1
TGTGCCAGCAGCCCTGCCGGGACACGGCCCCAGCATTTT	CASSPAGTRPQHF	.	TRBV3-1/TRBV3-2	.	TRBJ1-5
TGCGCCAGCAGCCTGGACAGTAGCTCCTATAATTCACCCCTCCACTTT	CASSLDSSSYNSPLHF	.	TRBV5-1	few	TRBJ1-6
TGCGCCAGCAGCTTGGCTAGCGGGAGATACAATGAGCAGTTCTTC	CASSLASGRYNEQFF	TRBD2	TRBV5-1	.	TRBJ2-1
TGTGCCAGTAGTATAGCAGGGGTATCGGACTATGGCTACACCTTC	CASSIAGVSDYGYTF	.	TRBV19	.	TRBJ1-2
TGTGCCATCTCCCGGGGACAGGGGGCGAGGATGAACACTGAAGCTTTCTTT	CAISRGQGARMNTEAFF	TRBD1	TRBV10-3	.	TRBJ1-1
TGCAGCGTTGATGCCCAGCCGACAGGGAGGTATGGCTACACCTTC	CSVDAQPTGRYGYTF	TRBD1	TRBV29-1	.	TRBJ1-2
TGTGCCAGCAGCTTGTGGTCCGAAGGAGGCTACACCTTC	CASSLWSEGGYTF	.	TRBV11-1	once	TRBJ1-2
TGTGCCAGCAGCGTAGGTGGGCGGCAGGGCACTGAAGCTTTCTTT	CASSVGGRQGTEAFF	.	TRBV9	.	TRBJ1-1
TGTGCCCCGGACAGAAGCTCCTACAATGAGCAGTTCTTC	CAPDRSSYNEQFF	.	TRBV6-5	.	TRBJ2-1
TGTGCCAGCAGTTACACGGGACAGGGGGCTTGGAATGAGCAGTTCTTC	CASSYTGQGAWNEQFF	TRBD1	TRBV6-6	.	TRBJ2-1
TGTGCCAGCAGCAAAGTGGAGTTTCGTGAGTTGGAAGCTTTCTTT	CASSKVEFRELEAFF	.	TRBV21-1	.	TRBJ1-1
TGTGCCAGCAGCTTAGAACAGGGTAGTGAAGCTTTCTTT	CASSLEQGSEAFF	.	TRBV7-9	.	TRBJ1-1
TGTGCCAGCAGCCCGGAACAGGATAACACTGAAGCTTTCTTT	CASSPEQDNTEAFF	.	TRBV7-9	.	TRBJ1-1
TGTGCCTGGAGTGTACCCGGGACAGGGGGCTACAATGAGCAGTTCTTC	CAWSVPGTGGYNEQFF	TRBD1	TRBV30	.	TRBJ2-1
TGTGCCAGTAGTATGATCTCCGGGACAGGGTGGGACAATCAGCCCCAGCATTTT	CASSMISGTGWDNQPQHF	TRBD1	TRBV19	.	TRBJ1-5
TGTGCCAGCAGCCAAGATGGAAAGACCCAGTACTTC	CASSQDGKTQYF	.	TRBV3-1/TRBV3-2	.	TRBJ2-5
TGTGCCAGCAGTTCGGGACAGGGAAATGAGCAGTACTTC	CASSSGQGNEQYF	TRBD1	TRBV6-5	.	TRBJ2-7
TGTGCCAGCAGCGTAGGCGAGGGCCCCGTGAATGGCTACACCTTC	CASSVGEGPVNGYTF	.	TRBV9	.	TRBJ1-2
TGTGCCAGCAGCTTGGAGACAGGTGGCGGCTACACCTTC	CASSLETGGGYTF	.	TRBV5-4	.	TRBJ1-2
TGTGCCAGCAGTTACTCGCCCGGCCCGTCTGGAAACACCATATATTTT	CASSYSPGPSGNTIYF	.	TRBV6-2/TRBV6-3	.	TRBJ1-3
TGTGCCAGCAGTTTGGGGGTCGGACAGCCCCAGCATTTT	CASSLGVGQPQHF	.	TRBV12-3/TRBV12-4	.	TRBJ1-5
TGTGCCAGCACCCCCCGGACGGACAGGCCCTACGAGCAGTACTTC	CASTPRTDRPYEQYF	TRBD1	TRBV7-8	.	TRBJ2-7
TGCGCCAGCAGCCAAGGGAACGGTATCTATGGCTACACCTTC	CASSQGNGIYGYTF	.	TRBV4-1	.	TRBJ1-2
TGTGCCAGCAGCCGTAGCGGGGGAACCACAGATACGCAGTATTTT	CASSRSGGTTDTQYF	TRBD2	TRBV7-9	.	TRBJ2-3
TGCAGCGTTGACCGGGTCTCCTACAATGAGCAGTTCTTC	CSVDRVSYNEQFF	.	TRBV29-1	.	TRBJ2-1
TGTGCCAGTAGTAGGGCTAGCGGGTCCTACAATGAGCAGTTCTTC	CASSRASGSYNEQFF	TRBD2	TRBV19	once	TRBJ2-1
TGTGCCAGCTCACCTTCGGTAGCGGGGCAAGAGACCCAGTACTTC	CASSPSVAGQETQYF	TRBD2	TRBV18	once	TRBJ2-5
TGTGCCAGCTCACCACTGGCAGACGATGGCTACACCTTC	CASSPLADDGYTF	.	TRBV18	.	TRBJ1-2
TGCGCCAGCAGCCAAGGGCCGGGGGGAAGGTCCGGGGAGCTGTTTTTT	CASSQGPGGRSGELFF	TRBD2	TRBV4-1	few	TRBJ2-2
TGTGCCAGCAGTCATCTTGGGGACAAAGGAGGGTCTGGCTACACCTTC	CASSHLGDKGGSGYTF	.	TRBV28	.	TRBJ1-2
TGTGCCAGCAGCTTAGATTGGGGGAGTAGAGCTTTCTTT	CASSLDWGSRAFF	.	TRBV7-3	.	TRBJ1-1
TGTGCCAGCTCACCAGGCGGTAGCAATCAGCCCCAGCATTTT	CASSPGGSNQPQHF	.	TRBV18	.	TRBJ1-5
TGTGCCAGCGGGCCCCAGGGGAGCAATCAGCCCCAGCATTTT	CASGPQGSNQPQHF	.	TRBV6-5	few	TRBJ1-5
TGTGCCAGCAGTGAAGGGAGAGCGCCGACCGGGGAGCTGTTTTTT	CASSEGRAPTGELFF	.	TRBV2	.	TRBJ2-2
TGTGCCAGCAGCTTGCAGGGGGCATTGGAAAAACTGTTTTTT	CASSLQGALEKLFF	TRBD1	TRBV5-4	.	TRBJ1-4
TGTGCCAGCAGCTTAGCCAGGGCTAGTCAGGCCGGGGAGCTGTTTTTT	CASSLARASQAGELFF	.	TRBV7-9	.	TRBJ2-2
TGTGCCAGCACCAGGGTAGGTGGCACTGAAGCTTTCTTT	CASTRVGGTEAFF	.	TRBV7-9	.	TRBJ1-1
TGTGCCAGCAGCTTATTCTCGACTAGTGGCTACACCTTC	CASSLFSTSGYTF	.	TRBV7-6	.	TRBJ1-2
TGCGCCAGCAGCCAAAGCTCGGTGGGTGAAGCTTTCTTT	CASSQSSVGEAFF	.	TRBV4-1	.	TRBJ1-1
TGTGCCACCAGTGACCCCCGCGGGGTGGGTGAGCAGTTCTTC	CATSDPRGVGEQFF	.	TRBV24-1	.	TRBJ2-1
TGTGCCAGCAGTCTGTCACGGACAGGGTGGGCTTCACCCCTCCACTTT	CASSLSRTGWASPLHF	TRBD1	TRBV27	.	TRBJ1-6
TGTGCCAGCAGCTCCCCGAGAGCCTCTGGAAACACCATATATTTT	CASSSPRASGNTIYF	.	TRBV5-6	once	TRBJ1-3
TGCGCCAGCGAGGGGGCAACCTACGAGCAGTACTTC	CASEGATYEQYF	TRBD1	TRBV10-2	.	TRBJ2-7
TGTGCCAGCACTCCCGGGACAGGTAGTCCGGAAGCTTTCTTT	CASTPGTGSPEAFF	TRBD1	TRBV11-3	.	TRBJ1-1
TGTGCCAGTAGTTTGGGATACACTGAAGCTTTCTTT	CASSLGYTEAFF	.	TRBV19	.	TRBJ1-1
TGCAGCGTCACCACTAACATGGACTATGGCTACACCTTC	CSVTTNMDYGYTF	.	TRBV29-1	.	TRBJ1-2
TGTGCCAGCTCCCCCCGGAGTGACTCTGGAAACACCATATATTTT	CASSPRSDSGNTIYF	.	TRBV18	.	TRBJ1-3
TGTGCCAGCAGCCATTCCAATCGGGGTCGCACAGCTTTCTTT	CASSHSNRGRTAFF	.	TRBV13	.	TRBJ1-1
TGTGCCAGCAGTCCCCCTCCGGGACAGCAGTTCTTC	CASSPPPGQQFF	.	TRBV12-3/TRBV12-4	.	TRBJ2-1
TGTGCTATTCACTCCTCTGGAAACACCATATATTTT	CAIHSSGNTIYF	.	TRBV12-5	.	TRBJ1-3
TGTGCCAGTAACCCGTCCTATAACTATGGCTACACCTTC	CASNPSYNYGYTF	.	TRBV19	.	TRBJ1-2
TGTGCCTGGAGTGTAGCGGGGGGGTTTACGAACTATGGCTACACCTTC	CAWSVAGGFTNYGYTF	.	TRBV30	.	TRBJ1-2
TGTGCCAGCTCACCCGCCGCGGTTAGCAATCAGCCCCAGCATTTT	CASSPAAVSNQPQHF	.	TRBV18	.	TRBJ1-5
TGTGCCTGGGGGTCTAACTATGGCTACACCTTC	CAWGSNYGYTF	.	TRBV30	.	TRBJ1-2
TGTGCCAGCAGCTCCCGACAGGGAGCCCATAATTCACCCCTCCACTTT	CASSSRQGAHNSPLHF	TRBD1	TRBV3-1/TRBV3-2	.	TRBJ1-6
TGTGCCAGCCGGGGACAGAACAATTATGGCTACACCTTC	CASRGQNNYGYTF	TRBD1	TRBV6-4	.	TRBJ1-2
TGTGCCAGTAGTAATACCCCGGGACAGGGGGTAGAGCAGCCCCAGCATTTT	CASSNTPGQGVEQPQHF	TRBD1	TRBV19	.	TRBJ1-5